This is a list of T cell receptor beta chains from one sample in a study of identical twins. TCRdb independently ran MiXCR on the 5' RACE reads; one entry per CDR3 protein. The table has roughly 1,500,000 distinct CDR3 sequences, 32% seen once. Sequencing was carried out using cord blood. All receptors come from a newborn girl in good health. CDR3s include the opening cysteine and the closing phenylalanine or tryptophan. D genes are given only for firm matches. Only some rows state a clone size, as once, few, many or a class for expanded clones.

J gene: TRBJ1-6; D gene: TRBD1; clone size: NA; V gene: TRBV10-3; CDR3 protein: CAISQGAGSPLHF; CDR3 DNA: TGTGCCATCAGTCAGGGGGCAGGGTCACCCCTCCACTTT
J gene: TRBJ2-2; D gene: NA; clone size: NA; V gene: TRBV4-2; CDR3 protein: CASSQEFWANTGELFF; CDR3 DNA: TGTGCCAGCAGCCAAGAGTTCTGGGCGAACACCGGGGAGCTGTTTTTT
J gene: TRBJ1-4; D gene: NA; clone size: NA; V gene: TRBV7-2; CDR3 protein: CASSLALGSGKLFF; CDR3 DNA: TGTGCCAGCAGCTTAGCGCTAGGGTCTGGAAAACTGTTTTTT
J gene: TRBJ2-5; D gene: NA; clone size: few; V gene: TRBV20-1; CDR3 protein: CSALSRETQYF; CDR3 DNA: TGCAGCGCCCTATCGAGAGAGACCCAGTACTTC
J gene: TRBJ2-7; D gene: TRBD1; clone size: many; V gene: TRBV29-1; CDR3 protein: CSVAGQAPYEQYF; CDR3 DNA: TGCAGCGTTGCAGGACAGGCCCCCTACGAGCAGTACTTC
J gene: TRBJ2-1; D gene: NA; clone size: few; V gene: TRBV6-5; CDR3 protein: CASSYRQAYNEQFF; CDR3 DNA: TGTGCCAGCAGTTACCGACAGGCCTACAATGAGCAGTTCTTC
J gene: TRBJ2-1; D gene: TRBD1; clone size: NA; V gene: TRBV6-1; CDR3 protein: CASSRRDRDEQFF; CDR3 DNA: TGTGCCAGCAGTCGCCGGGACAGGGACGAGCAGTTCTTC
J gene: TRBJ2-3; D gene: NA; clone size: few; V gene: TRBV12-3/TRBV12-4; CDR3 protein: CASSFQRFTDTQYF; CDR3 DNA: TGTGCCAGCAGTTTCCAACGGTTCACAGATACGCAGTATTTT
J gene: TRBJ2-7; D gene: TRBD2; clone size: NA; V gene: TRBV7-2; CDR3 protein: CASTSGGSDYEQYF; CDR3 DNA: TGTGCCAGCACCTCGGGAGGGTCGGACTACGAGCAGTACTTC
J gene: TRBJ2-7; D gene: NA; clone size: NA; V gene: TRBV5-1; CDR3 protein: CASSLDLATYEQYF; CDR3 DNA: TGCGCCAGCAGCTTGGATCTAGCGACCTACGAGCAGTACTTC
J gene: TRBJ2-7; D gene: NA; clone size: NA; V gene: TRBV28; CDR3 protein: CASSRPGGFYEQYF; CDR3 DNA: TGTGCCAGCAGTCGTCCAGGGGGGTTCTACGAGCAGTACTTC
J gene: TRBJ2-5; D gene: NA; clone size: NA; V gene: TRBV20-1; CDR3 protein: CSARDLADWYQETQYF; CDR3 DNA: TGCAGTGCTAGAGATTTAGCGGACTGGTACCAAGAGACCCAGTACTTC
J gene: TRBJ2-1; D gene: TRBD2; clone size: NA; V gene: TRBV4-2; CDR3 protein: CASSLHGTSGVYEQFF; CDR3 DNA: TGTGCCAGCAGCCTCCACGGGACTAGCGGGGTCTATGAGCAGTTCTTC
J gene: TRBJ1-2; D gene: NA; clone size: NA; V gene: TRBV11-2; CDR3 protein: CASSSHQGANYGYTF; CDR3 DNA: TGTGCCAGCAGCTCCCATCAGGGAGCTAACTATGGCTACACCTTC
J gene: TRBJ1-3; D gene: NA; clone size: NA; V gene: TRBV9; CDR3 protein: CASSGGRGNTIYF; CDR3 DNA: TGTGCCAGCAGCGGGGGACGGGGAAACACCATATATTTT
J gene: TRBJ2-7; D gene: NA; clone size: NA; V gene: TRBV7-2; CDR3 protein: CASIPRTGFYNEQYF; CDR3 DNA: TGTGCCAGCATCCCTCGTACTGGATTCTACAATGAGCAGTACTTC
J gene: TRBJ2-7; D gene: NA; clone size: many; V gene: TRBV7-2; CDR3 protein: CASSLALTYEQYF; CDR3 DNA: TGTGCCAGCAGCTTAGCTCTAACATACGAGCAGTACTTC
J gene: TRBJ1-2; D gene: NA; clone size: few; V gene: TRBV4-2; CDR3 protein: CASSQEEGWNYGYTF; CDR3 DNA: TGTGCCAGCAGCCAAGAGGAGGGGTGGAACTATGGCTACACCTTC
J gene: TRBJ1-6; D gene: NA; clone size: few; V gene: TRBV5-1; CDR3 protein: CASSLEDYYNSPLHF; CDR3 DNA: TGCGCCAGCAGCTTGGAGGATTACTATAATTCACCCCTCCACTTT
J gene: TRBJ2-7; D gene: TRBD2; clone size: NA; V gene: TRBV20-1; CDR3 protein: CSVPLAGGFYEQYF; CDR3 DNA: TGCAGTGTCCCGCTAGCGGGTGGGTTTTACGAGCAGTACTTC
J gene: TRBJ1-4; D gene: NA; clone size: many; V gene: TRBV29-1; CDR3 protein: CSVPGREEKLFF; CDR3 DNA: TGCAGCGTTCCAGGGAGAGAGGAAAAACTGTTTTTT
J gene: TRBJ1-5; D gene: NA; clone size: many; V gene: TRBV4-1; CDR3 protein: CASSQHSNQPQHF; CDR3 DNA: TGCGCCAGCAGCCAGCATAGCAATCAGCCCCAGCATTTT
J gene: TRBJ2-7; D gene: TRBD2; clone size: NA; V gene: TRBV11-2; CDR3 protein: CASSLEVAGVYEQYF; CDR3 DNA: TGTGCCAGCAGCTTAGAGGTTGCGGGGGTCTACGAGCAGTACTTC
J gene: TRBJ1-5; D gene: TRBD1; clone size: NA; V gene: TRBV10-3; CDR3 protein: CAISADRVSNQPQHF; CDR3 DNA: TGTGCCATCAGTGCCGACAGGGTAAGCAATCAGCCCCAGCATTTT
J gene: TRBJ1-2; D gene: NA; clone size: many; V gene: TRBV15; CDR3 protein: CATSRDIGKNNYGYTF; CDR3 DNA: TGTGCCACCAGCAGAGATATTGGCAAAAATAACTATGGCTACACCTTC
J gene: TRBJ1-1; D gene: NA; clone size: NA; V gene: TRBV4-2; CDR3 protein: CASSQEAYGEAFF; CDR3 DNA: TGTGCCAGCAGCCAAGAGGCGTACGGTGAAGCTTTCTTT
J gene: TRBJ2-5; D gene: NA; clone size: NA; V gene: TRBV20-1; CDR3 protein: CSASHPLATRDNEQYF; CDR3 DNA: TGCAGTGCTAGCCACCCCTTAGCGACCCGGGACAATGAGCAGTACTTC
J gene: TRBJ2-3; D gene: NA; clone size: once; V gene: TRBV7-2; CDR3 protein: CASSLGTGLEDTQYF; CDR3 DNA: TGTGCCAGCAGTTTAGGGACTGGCCTCGAGGATACGCAGTATTTT